Sequencing of this TCR beta chain was carried out in a study of early T cells in non-severe SARS-CoV-2 infection. Study-wide background: With bulk RNA from unsorted whole blood as input, sequencing yielded unpaired chains. Study conclusions and caveats: Private and CD4 specificities were missed by VDJdb matching, skewed to anti-spike CD8.

CDR1 and CDR2 (germline): WNHNN, SYGVQD (reference sequence). V shed 6 bases and J 5 bases; nucleotides not matched to a gene: 4. The CDR3 is made up of 13 amino acids. Individually, cDNA molecules had unique molecular identifiers attached to them. One entry per CDR3 protein results from TCRdb running MiXCR on the 5' RACE reads. The sample lists about 50,000 distinct CDR3 sequences, roughly 16% occurring once. A remark on this clonotype: Its matching antigen is unknown.

The chain uses TRBV10-1 and TRBJ2-1; TRBD1 matches at 7 bases. This receptor was obtained from an adult who was a healthcare worker with PCR-confirmed SARS-CoV-2 infection or an uninfected control (not recorded which). The sample was whole blood, taken at baseline. CDR3 sequence reads: CASSRTGHNEQFF. The CDR3 coding sequence is TGCGCCAGCAGCCGGACAGGCCACAATGAGCAGTTCTTC.